The 20 T cell receptor beta chains given below trace back to one sample, sequenced in a study of shared clonotypes between healthy human individuals. Profiling relied on immunoSEQ multiplex PCR, and the TCRdb table lists in-frame clones only, not all of them. Of 2,500,000 or so clones listed, around 90% were seen once; the top ten hold 0.37%. Input material: naive CD4+ T cells from PBMCs. Subset noted: CD45RA+ positively selected. The receptor set was obtained from a young man in good health. Some clones in this sample may be carry-over from other donors' samples.

Only one count was recorded for this clone. V is TRBV5-1 and J is TRBJ2-1, with D possibly being TRBD1 or TRBD2 (6 bases each). The CDR3 has 14 amino acids. Germline V gene sequence: CDR1 SGHRS, CDR2 YFSETQ. Trimming took 5 bases from V and 7 from J, leaving 16 bases between them. In DNA form, the CDR3 reads TGCGCCAGCAGACCCATCGAAGGGGGGAATGAGCAGTTCTTC. It translates to CASRPIEGGNEQFF.

Note on this clone: The same CDR3 also results from other DNA sequences found in this sample. DNA of the CDR3: TGTGCCAGCAGTTTGCAGAACACTGAAGCTTTCTTT. As protein: CASSLQNTEAFF. V and J are TRBV28 and TRBJ1-1; no clear D. The germline gives CDR1 MDHEN, CDR2 SYDVKM. Deletions cut 3 bases from V and 1 base from J, with 3 bases between. There are 12 residues in the CDR3.

The J gene is TRBJ2-4, the V gene TRBV10-1; 8 bases map to TRBD1. The V gene end was trimmed by 6 bases and the J gene end by 9 bases; junction bases not matched to a gene: 7. Germline V lookup: CDR1 WNHNN, CDR2 SYGVQD (reference sequence). The CDR3 is 13 amino acids. As DNA, the CDR3 is TGCGCCAGCAGCGCAGACAGGGGAGGCATTCAGTACTTC. Residues: CASSADRGGIQYF.

The gene calls are TRBV28 and TRBJ2-5, with 7 bases aligning to TRBD1. CDR1 and CDR2 from the germline V gene are MDHEN and SYDVKM. There are 13 residues in the CDR3. V lost 6 bases, J lost 0 bases, and 1 base stayed unmatched. The CDR3 nucleotides read TGTGCCAGCAGGGGGACAGACCAAGAGACCCAGTACTTC. The encoded protein is CASRGTDQETQYF.

The V call is TRBV5-1, the J call TRBJ2-5; weak D call: TRBD2 (6 bases). V was cut by 3 bases and J by 1 base, with 10 bases left in between. The CDR3 has 14 amino acids. CDR1 and CDR2 (germline): SGHRS, YFSETQ. CDR3 nucleotides: TGCGCCAGCAGCTGGAATAGCGGCCAAGAGACCCAGTACTTC. Protein: CASSWNSGQETQYF.

This chain joins TRBV5-1 and TRBJ2-7, with TRBD1 matching 8 bases. The CDR3 runs 15 residues. The germline gives CDR1 SGHRS, CDR2 YFSETQ. Trimming removed 3 bases from V and 3 bases from J; junction bases left unmatched: 8. This CDR3 is CASSSGQGLDYEQYF. Written as DNA, the CDR3 is TGCGCCAGCAGCTCTGGACAGGGACTCGACTACGAGCAGTACTTC.

As to this clone: The same CDR3 is also encoded by other DNA sequences in this sample. V gene TRBV18 combines with J gene TRBJ2-3; D is unresolved. The CDR3 totals 13 residues. Germline lookup yields CDR1 KGHSH and CDR2 LQKENI. V was shortened by 3 bases and J by 4 bases, with 8 bases between the two germline ends. The CDR3 protein is CASSPQLADTQYF. DNA of the CDR3: TGTGCCAGCTCACCCCAGCTTGCAGATACGCAGTATTTT. Combining the CDR3 with reference TRBV18 and TRBJ2-3 gives the whole variable domain NAGVMQNPRHLVRRRGQEARLRCSPMKGHSHVYWYRQLPEEGLKFMVYLQKENIIDESGMPKERFSAEFPKEGPSILRIQQVVRGDSAAYFCASSPQLADTQYFGPGTRLTVL.

V gene TRBV7-7 combines with J gene TRBJ2-5; the match to TRBD2 covers 11 bases. The V segment lost 3 bases and the J segment 4 bases; nucleotides outside the gene matches: 7. The CDR3 totals 16 residues. Germline V gene data show CDR1 as SSHAT and CDR2 as FNYEAQ (reference sequence). The chain's CDR3 is CASSLGLAGGVETQYF. The CDR3 region has the DNA TGTGCCAGCAGCTTGGGGTTAGCGGGAGGGGTAGAGACCCAGTACTTC.

The genes are TRBV7-2 and TRBJ2-5; TRBD1 might be the D (5 bases). The CDR3 runs to 14 residues. The germline CDR1 and CDR2 sequences are SGHTA and FQGNSA. The V end lost 4 bases, the J end lost 5 bases, and 14 bases lay between the germline ends. CDR3 region: CASSSGQVRETQYF. The CDR3 nucleotides are TGTGCCAGCAGCTCAGGGCAGGTGAGGGAGACCCAGTACTTC.

This clone was observed a single time. The rearrangement links TRBV28 to TRBJ2-1; D may correspond to TRBD1 or TRBD2 (5 bases each). Germline V gene sequence: CDR1 MDHEN, CDR2 SYDVKM. CDR3 length: 16 residues. Deletions cut 6 bases from V and 4 bases from J, with 19 bases between. The CDR3 DNA is TGTGCCAGCAGCACCACTGGGACGGAGGCTTACAATGAGCAGTTCTTC. Its protein is CASSTTGTEAYNEQFF. Full variable domain (outside the CDR3, taken from reference TRBV28 and TRBJ2-1): DVKVTQSSRYLVKRTGEKVFLECVQDMDHENMFWYRQDPGLGLRLIYFSYDVKMKEKGDIPEGYSVSREKKERFSLILESASTNQTSMYLCASSTTGTEAYNEQFFGPGTRLTVL.

The V and J genes are TRBV27 and TRBJ1-1; D is perhaps TRBD1 (6 bases). V gave up 2 bases and J gave up 0 bases, with 7 bases separating them. CDR3 length: 14 residues. Germline loops: CDR1 MNHEY, CDR2 SMNVEV (reference sequence). The CDR3 spells CASSLRQVNTEAFF. The CDR3 nucleotides are TGTGCCAGCAGTTTACGACAGGTGAACACTGAAGCTTTCTTT.

The rearrangement uses TRBV5-1 and TRBJ2-7; a possible D gene is TRBD1 (6 bases). Germline V CDR1 and CDR2: SGHRS, YFSETQ. The CDR3 runs to 16 residues. V gave up 4 bases and J gave up 2 bases, with 19 bases separating them. In nucleotides, the CDR3 is TGCGCCAGCAGCACCGGACAGCCGATGGGGGCCTACGAGCAGTACTTC. This translates into CASSTGQPMGAYEQYF.

The chain carries TRBV9 and TRBJ1-4; D not certain. This CDR3 has 16 residues. Germline CDR1 reads SGDLS; CDR2 reads YYNGEE. V lost 4 bases to trimming and J lost 5 bases, with 18 bases between them. In nucleotides, the CDR3 is TGTGCCAGCAGCCCCCCTAGGCGGACGGGGAATGAAAAACTGTTTTTT. Translation: CASSPPRRTGNEKLFF.

The CDR3 DNA is TGTGCCAGCAGGGCCACCTACAATCAGCCCCAGCATTTT. Residues: CASRATYNQPQHF. This rearrangement joins TRBV6-5 to TRBJ1-5; D gene unclear. The CDR3 extends over 13 amino acids. CDR1 MNHEY and CDR2 SVGAGI come from the germline V gene. The germline V and J ends were trimmed by 6 bases and 3 bases, with 9 bases remaining between them.

The chain has TRBV19 and TRBJ2-6; D unresolved. Looked up from germline, CDR1 is LNHDA and CDR2 is SQIVND (reference sequence). With 7 bases removed from V and 0 bases from J, the gap between germline ends came to 13 bases. The CDR3 consists of 16 residues. The CDR3 region is CASTVGASSGANVLTF. The CDR3 DNA reads TGTGCCAGTACCGTGGGCGCTAGCTCTGGGGCCAACGTCCTGACTTTC.

The CDR3 spells CASSVQHTGELFF. The DNA for the CDR3 is TGTGCCAGCAGTGTACAGCACACCGGGGAGCTGTTTTTT. The J gene is TRBJ2-2, the V gene TRBV6-1; the D is unclear. V lost 4 bases, J lost 3 bases, and 6 bases lay in between. CDR1 is MNHNS and CDR2 is SASEGT in the germline V gene. The CDR3 totals 13 residues.

The chain combines TRBV4-1 with TRBJ2-7; possible D gene TRBD2, 7 bases. V was clipped by 1 base and J by 7 bases, with 20 bases between them. The CDR3 has 16 residues. The germline V gene has CDR1 MGHRA and CDR2 YSYEKL. CDR3 sequence reads: CASSQVGGAAREEQYF. The CDR3 region has the DNA TGCGCCAGCAGCCAAGTTGGGGGGGCCGCACGGGAAGAGCAGTACTTC.

The chain combines TRBV27 with TRBJ2-1; 9 nucleotides line up with TRBD2. This CDR3 is built from 16 residues. J lost 5 bases, V lost 5 bases, and 10 bases had no gene match. Looked up from germline, CDR1 is MNHEY and CDR2 is SMNVEV (reference sequence). The CDR3, as DNA: TGTGCCAGCAGTCCCCGACTGACTAGCGGAGACAATGAGCAGTTCTTC. Translated, it gives CASSPRLTSGDNEQFF.

The chain carries TRBV5-1 and TRBJ2-3, with 9 positions matching TRBD2. Germline V gene lookup returns CDR1 SGHRS and CDR2 YFSETQ. The CDR3 spans 15 residues. V shed 3 bases and J 4 bases; nucleotides not matched to a gene: 6. CDR3 DNA sequence: TGCGCCAGCAGCTCGTTAGCGGGAGTATCAGATACGCAGTATTTT. This translates into CASSSLAGVSDTQYF.

The chain joins TRBV28 to TRBJ1-1; 7 bases are shared with TRBD1. The germline V gene has CDR1 MDHEN and CDR2 SYDVKM. The junction had 4 bases not matched to a gene; V was cut back by 0 bases and J by 0 bases. The CDR3 consists of 16 residues. DNA of the CDR3: TGTGCCAGCAGTTTATGGGCAGGGGGGATGAACACTGAAGCTTTCTTT. Amino acids: CASSLWAGGMNTEAFF.